This record concerns one T cell receptor beta chain sequence. This clonotype appeared many times. Its antigen is currently not known. Per-base qualities were not stored, and no clone one base away is much larger. For repertoire sequencing, the TCR beta CDR3 regions were amplified from RNA transcripts. The first round of RT-PCR was done with HTBI primers and the Qiagen OneStep RT-PCR kit, and was followed by a second round of multiplex PCR, then size selection and purification. Sequencing of the libraries was carried out on an Illumina HiSeq2000 in paired-end mode with 100 bp reads. Turning to the authors' computational methods: SOAPnuke was used for read processing, and reads with adapters, uncalled bases, a mean Phred below 15, or no exact constant-primer or identifier match were discarded. COPE v1.2.5 was used to merge high-quality paired reads. Clonotypes were defined as unique nucleotide sequences and were aligned to IMGT TRB V, D and J references using MiTCR v1.1. Analysis was restricted to V-J combinations with a frequency above 0.0001, which covered 98% to 99.2% of repertoires. For each V-J combination, a TCR clonal expansion and chaos score was defined as F50 clonal expansion divided by the chaos observed in the TCRdist matrix. Features were reduced by Welch's t-statistics and random forest to over ten V-J combinations, which fed a naive Bayes classifier. The Morisita-Horn index was used to measure how similar the thyroid and blood repertoires were. The public reads were reprocessed in TCRdb via fastp at Q25 and MiXCR, keeping in-frame beta chains. Under each unique CDR3 protein, matching rows form one entry showing the most common genes and DNA. It is TCRdb's table, rather than the study itself, that gives the V and J calls and clone size. The sample table shows about 370,000 distinct CDR3 sequences, and around 20% are seen once. The ten most abundant clones make up roughly 1.5% of the sample.

Patients with ophthalmopathy had moderately to severely active disease, with a Clinical Activity Score of 3 or more, a NOSPECS grade of 4 or more, and a disease duration of less than 3 months. Patients with other autoimmune diseases, uncontrolled infections, pregnancy or lactation were excluded. Diagnosis was based on clinical symptoms, serum thyroxine, TRAb, thyroid ultrasound and orbital computed tomography. Using Ficoll-Paque density gradient centrifugation, PBMCs were isolated from about 10 ml of fresh peripheral blood. Total RNA was extracted using Trizol reagent, and RNA quality was checked on an Agilent 2100 Bioanalyzer. V is shortened by 3 bases, J by 4 bases, and the region joining them spans 9 bases. CDR1 and CDR2 are read off the germline V gene (reference sequence) as MNHEY and SMNVEV. The CDR3, from cysteine to phenylalanine, totals 13 residues. The kept DNA is CDR3 alone, 39 bases in frame from the first base.

These data are taken from a study of Graves' ophthalmopathy and Graves' hyperthyroidism listed by TCRdb under 2018. For the study in its entirety: Peripheral blood was collected before any treatment was given, at the time of initial diagnosis. The study used TCR beta repertoire signatures to distinguish Graves' ophthalmopathy from Graves' hyperthyroidism and to predict progression to ophthalmopathy. In total, over 130 blood samples were TCR-sequenced: approximately 42 ophthalmopathy, about 75 hyperthyroidism and roughly 17 hyperthyroidism-to-ophthalmopathy patients. To explore V-J signatures that distinguish ophthalmopathy from hyperthyroidism, a discovery set of about 99 patients was enrolled, made up of 40 to 45 with ophthalmopathy and 57 with stable hyperthyroidism. An independent validation cohort was composed of approximately 19 hyperthyroidism patients and 17 patients who later progressed from hyperthyroidism to ophthalmopathy. In more than five hyperthyroidism patients, T-cell repertoires of thyroid tissue and blood were compared. Once sampling was done, hyperthyroidism patients were given methimazole at a starting dose of 30 mg daily, while ophthalmopathy patients were given high-dose intravenous methylprednisolone. The 100 discovery patients were randomly split 7:3 into training and test sets. Overall study outcomes, separate from this receptor: In validation, the model predicted ophthalmopathy progression with about 70% sensitivity and about 77% specificity; roughly 12 predicted patients were CT-confirmed with GO in a median of approximately 6.2 months. In cross-validation, the 13-signature model distinguished ophthalmopathy from stable hyperthyroidism with around 90% sensitivity and 81% to 82% specificity, while in the test set the corresponding values were roughly 80% and 75%. Most expanded thyroid clonotypes with a frequency above 0.001 also appeared in blood, which suggests that blood repertoires may reflect the immune response in the thyroid. No statistical method was used to predetermine the sample size, and group allocation was not hidden from the investigators.

This sequence originates from a woman aged 18-29 years with Graves' ophthalmopathy. Donor details come from another sample of the same person, matched by shared clones. Input material: peripheral blood. This chain is built from TRBV27 and TRBJ1-2, with the D gene uncertain. The CDR3 region has the sequence CASSFLSGYGYTF. The DNA sequence reads TGTGCCAGCAGTTTCCTGTCAGGCTATGGCTACACCTTC.